The 29 T cell receptor beta chains presented below share a single source sample, sequenced in a study of blood T cells in healthy people across ages. The use of a sample-barcoded 5' primer and a J-beta primer mix characterized a second PCR of roughly 6 to 11 cycles. TCRdb ran MiXCR on the 5' RACE reads and lists one entry per CDR3 protein. The sample carries more than 1 million distinct CDR3 sequences, less than 50% recorded once. Sequencing input: blood. The receptors come from a woman aged 55-70 years in good health.

This clonotype was seen a few times. This chain joins TRBV20-1 and TRBJ2-7; 11 bases match TRBD1. Germline values: CDR1 DFQATT, CDR2 SNEGSKA (reference sequence). The trim removed 3 bases at V and 3 bases at J, leaving 4 bases unmatched. The CDR3 runs to 14 residues. DNA for the CDR3: TGCAGTGCTAGGAAGGGGACAGGGGGCTACGAGCAGTACTTC. Protein product: CSARKGTGGYEQYF.

This clonotype was seen ten or more times. V usage is TRBV29-1 and J usage is TRBJ2-5, with D perhaps matching TRBD2 (5 bases). This CDR3 has 12 residues. Trimming pared 6 bases from V and 1 base from J, leaving 9 bases between. The germline gives CDR1 SQVTM, CDR2 ANQGSEA. The CDR3 DNA reads TGCAGCGTCAACCGGGGCCAAGAGACCCAGTACTTC. Protein: CSVNRGQETQYF.

The chain couples TRBV2 to TRBJ1-1; 10 bases line up with TRBD1. Trimming at V came to 2 bases and at J to 3 bases, leaving 6 bases not matched to a gene. The germline CDR1 and CDR2 sequences are SNHLY and FYNNEI. The CDR3 covers 16 residues. This chain's CDR3 is CASSERTGGFYTEAFF. The CDR3 DNA is TGTGCCAGCAGTGAACGGACAGGGGGATTCTACACTGAAGCTTTCTTT.

This clonotype has a handful of counts. CDR3 nucleotides: TGTGCCAGCAGTTCAACAGAGGCAGATACGCAGTATTTT. Amino acids: CASSSTEADTQYF. The chain uses TRBV12-3 or TRBV12-4 and TRBJ2-3; the D is unclear. This CDR3 contains 13 residues. V was shortened by 4 bases and J by 4 bases, with 9 bases between the two germline ends.

This clonotype was seen more than once but under ten times. The J gene is TRBJ2-3, the V gene TRBV10-3, with D tentatively TRBD2 (5 bases). V dropped 10 bases and J dropped 0 bases, with 11 bases sitting between them. The germline V gene encodes CDR1 ENHRY and CDR2 SYGVKD. This CDR3 has 13 residues. CDR3 coding DNA: TGTGCCACCGGGAACACTAGCACAGATACGCAGTATTTT. Translating it yields CATGNTSTDTQYF.

This chain links TRBV2 with TRBJ2-1, with 7 bases lining up with TRBD1. The V gene's germline CDR1 is SNHLY and CDR2 FYNNEI. The CDR3 sequence is 12 residues long. J gave up 8 bases and V 6 bases, and 4 bases lay outside the gene matches. CDR3 sequence: CASSMGQYEQFF. CDR3 sequence (DNA): TGTGCCAGCAGCATGGGACAGTATGAGCAGTTCTTC.

This clonotype was found many times. The chain recombines TRBV3-1 with TRBJ2-3; D remains unclear. Germline V gene lookup returns CDR1 LGHDT and CDR2 YNNKEL (reference sequence). The CDR3 runs 14 residues. Trimming pared 0 bases from V and 4 bases from J, leaving 8 bases between. The CDR3 here is CASSQETWADTQYF. The CDR3 coding sequence is TGTGCCAGCAGCCAAGAGACGTGGGCAGATACGCAGTATTTT.

This clonotype was recorded a few times. J is TRBJ2-5 and V is TRBV13; no firm D call. CDR1 and CDR2 from the germline V gene are PRHDT and FYEKMQ (reference sequence). The CDR3 is made up of 14 amino acids. V lost 3 bases to trimming and J lost 1 base, with 9 bases between them. The CDR3 region is CASSFGSSQETQYF. CDR3 DNA sequence: TGTGCCAGCAGCTTTGGTTCCAGCCAAGAGACCCAGTACTTC.

This clonotype was observed a few times. A much larger clone lies a single base off, so this may be a read error. The CDR3 nucleotides are TGTGCCAGCAGCCAAATGGGGGAGCAGTACTTC. It yields the protein CASSQMGEQYF. The chain uses TRBV6-6 and TRBJ2-7; D gene ambiguous. The V end lost 6 bases, the J end lost 7 bases, and 10 bases lay between the germline ends. Germline assignment: CDR1 MNHNY and CDR2 SVGAGI (reference sequence). The CDR3 contains 11 residues.

Regarding this clonotype: This clone may be a read error of a much larger clone one base away. The chain joins TRBV28 to TRBJ2-4; 7 nucleotides match TRBD1. The J call is uncertain, as TRBJ2-7 better fits the DNA end. The germline gives CDR1 MDHEN, CDR2 SYDVKM. The CDR3 consists of 14 residues. CDR3 sequence: CANSQPGQNYEQYF. CDR3 nucleotide sequence: TGTGCCAACAGTCAACCGGGACAGAACTACGAGCAGTACTTC.

This clonotype occurred many times. Here the CDR3 reads CASSFGESEQFF. The CDR3 nucleotides read TGTGCCAGCAGCTTCGGAGAGAGTGAGCAGTTCTTC. This chain joins TRBV11-1 and TRBJ2-1, with no clear D. Germline CDR1 reads SGHAT; CDR2 reads FQDESV (reference sequence). Trimming took off 3 bases at V and 9 bases at J, with 9 bases between the two ends. The CDR3 has 12 amino acids.

The CDR3 DNA sequence: TGCAGTGCTGCCCCGGACAGAGAACCCTACAATGAGCAGTTCTTC. This sequence encodes CSAAPDREPYNEQFF. This rearrangement joins TRBV20-1 to TRBJ2-1; D may be TRBD1 (6 bases). The CDR3 has 15 residues. V was trimmed by 5 bases and J by 2 bases, leaving 16 bases between them. Germline CDR1 and CDR2: DFQATT and SNEGSKA (reference sequence).

This clonotype was picked up a small number of times. V and J are TRBV20-1 and TRBJ2-4; D remains unclear. This CDR3 spans 13 amino acids. Germline CDR1 is DFQATT and CDR2 is SNEGSKA (reference sequence). The V gene lost 3 bases and the J gene lost 1 base, with 7 bases spanning the gap. The CDR3 protein is CSARGFAKNIQYF. The CDR3 DNA reads TGCAGTGCTAGGGGGTTCGCCAAAAACATTCAGTACTTC.

As to this clonotype: A read error may account for a junction end that differs from germline. The rearrangement links TRBV9 to TRBJ2-3; 7 nucleotides match TRBD2. CDR3 length: 15 residues. The germline V gene encodes CDR1 SGDLS and CDR2 YYNGEE. This chain's CDR3 is CASNVASGTTDTQYF. CDR3 sequence (DNA): TGTGCCAGCAACGTAGCGAGCGGGACCACAGATACGCAGTATTTT.

This clonotype was observed a few times. J is TRBJ2-4 and V is TRBV7-8, with 7 positions matching TRBD1. The CDR3 contains 17 residues. V shed 6 bases, J shed 0 bases, and the junction held 11 bases outside the gene matches. Looked up from germline, CDR1 is SGHVS and CDR2 is FQNEAQ. CDR3 residues: CASRQTRTGQAKNIQYF. Here the CDR3 DNA reads TGTGCCAGCAGACAGACCCGGACAGGTCAAGCCAAAAACATTCAGTACTTC. The complete variable domain, with remaining parts taken from reference TRBV7-8 and TRBJ2-4, reads GAGVSQSPRYKVAKRGQDVALRCDPISGHVSLFWYQQALGQGPEFLTYFQNEAQLDKSGLPSDRFFAERPEGSVSTLKIQRTQQEDSAVYLCASRQTRTGQAKNIQYFGAGTRLSVL.

This clonotype was counted only a few times. The rearrangement links TRBV7-8 to TRBJ2-5, with 9 bases aligning to TRBD2. Trimming at V came to 5 bases and at J to 1 base, leaving 5 bases not matched to a gene. The CDR3 spans 15 residues. Germline V lookup: CDR1 SGHVS, CDR2 FQNEAQ. As DNA, the CDR3 is TGTGCCAGCAGCCGTAGCGGGAGCCCCCAAGAGACCCAGTACTTC. This sequence encodes CASSRSGSPQETQYF. The full variable domain, with the rest looked up from reference TRBV7-8 and TRBJ2-5, is GAGVSQSPRYKVAKRGQDVALRCDPISGHVSLFWYQQALGQGPEFLTYFQNEAQLDKSGLPSDRFFAERPEGSVSTLKIQRTQQEDSAVYLCASSRSGSPQETQYFGPGTRLLVL.

This clonotype was seen ten or more times. The rearrangement links TRBV6-5 to TRBJ2-3, with D unclear. V shed 4 bases and J shed 2 bases, with 7 bases lying between them. Per the germline V gene, CDR1 is MNHEY and CDR2 is SVGAGI. CDR3 length: 13 residues. The DNA for the CDR3 is TGTGCCAGCAGTTTCACTCACACAGATACGCAGTATTTT. This translates into CASSFTHTDTQYF.

This clonotype came up a few times. This rearrangement joins TRBV27 to TRBJ2-7, with 10 bases matching TRBD2. The CDR3 is 16 amino acids. Germline V gene data show CDR1 as MNHEY and CDR2 as SMNVEV (reference sequence). With V trimmed by 5 bases and J by 1 base, 8 bases remained unmatched. The CDR3 here is CASSITLAGVSYEQYF. CDR3 coding DNA: TGTGCCAGCAGTATCACCCTAGCGGGAGTGTCCTACGAGCAGTACTTC.

In this sample, this clonotype turned up a few times. The chain uses TRBV13 and TRBJ2-7, with 12 bases that match TRBD2. V was clipped by 4 bases and J by 8 bases; unmatched bases: 6. The CDR3 totals 14 residues. Germline CDR1 PRHDT, CDR2 FYEKMQ (reference sequence). CDR3 DNA: TGTGCCAGCAGCTACCTAGCGGGAGGGCCCCAGCAGTACTTC. Translation: CASSYLAGGPQQYF.

The gene calls are TRBV7-6 and TRBJ2-7; 9 bases are a match to TRBD2. The CDR3 consists of 15 residues. The germline V gene encodes CDR1 SGHVS and CDR2 FNYEAQ. The V segment lost 5 bases and the J segment 3 bases; nucleotides outside the gene matches: 8. The CDR3 region is CASSPRTSAGYEQYF. In DNA, the CDR3 is TGTGCCAGCAGCCCACGGACTAGCGCCGGCTACGAGCAGTACTTC.

V usage is TRBV28 and J usage is TRBJ2-1; the match to TRBD2 covers 9 bases. The CDR3 has 15 residues. Germline lookup yields CDR1 MDHEN and CDR2 SYDVKM. J lost 8 bases, V lost 8 bases, and 13 bases had no gene match. CDR3 DNA: TGTGCCAGCCGAGAATCCGGGACTAGCAGATATGAGCAGTTCTTC. This sequence encodes CASRESGTSRYEQFF.

The chain is built from TRBV29-1 and TRBJ2-4, with D perhaps matching TRBD2 (6 bases). The J call is uncertain, as TRBJ2-7 better fits the DNA end. Germline CDR1 is SQVTM and CDR2 is ANQGSEA. The CDR3 runs to 14 residues. The CDR3 DNA sequence: TGCAGCGTTGAGGGCGGGGACGGCACCTACGAGCAGTACTTC. It yields the protein CSVEGGDGTYEQYF.

The table lists this clonotype with a few counts. The chain employs TRBV5-1 and TRBJ2-7; D remains unclear. This CDR3 comprises 12 residues. The germline V and J ends were trimmed by 3 bases and 6 bases, with 10 bases remaining between them. The germline V gene encodes CDR1 SGHRS and CDR2 YFSETQ. The DNA of the CDR3 is TGCGCCAGCAGCTATCTAAGGGCCGAGCAGTACTTC. As protein: CASSYLRAEQYF.

The chain couples TRBV25-1 to TRBJ1-1; maybe TRBD1 (5 bases). Germline V gene data show CDR1 as MGHDK and CDR2 as SYGVNS. The CDR3 is 13 amino acids. V was trimmed by 8 bases and J by 1 base, leaving 11 bases between them. The CDR3 sequence: CASSEGWNTEAFF. The CDR3 DNA reads as TGTGCCAGCTCAGAGGGGTGGAACACTGAAGCTTTCTTT.

This clonotype was counted many times. The chain couples TRBV12-3 or TRBV12-4 to TRBJ2-1; D unclear. V lost 5 bases to trimming and J lost 4 bases, with 9 bases between them. The CDR3 length is 13 residues. CDR3 coding DNA: TGTGCCAGCAGTGACTTCAGATACAATGAGCAGTTCTTC. Translating it yields CASSDFRYNEQFF.

In the case of this clonotype: This may be a read error, as it is one base from a much larger clone. The rearrangement links TRBV25-1 to TRBJ1-4; 7 bases map to TRBD1. This CDR3 has 12 residues. The germline gives CDR1 MGHDK, CDR2 SYGVNS. DNA for the CDR3: TGTGCCAGCAGACAGGGGTATGAAAAACCGTTTTTT. As protein: CASRQGYEKPFF.

This clonotype was seen a few times. This sequence joins TRBV5-6 and TRBJ1-1; 8 bases align to TRBD1. Trimming at V came to 1 base and at J to 0 bases, leaving 5 bases not matched to a gene. CDR1 is SGHDT, CDR2 YYEEEE, per germline. The CDR3 sequence is 16 residues long. CDR3 nucleotides: TGTGCCAGCAGCTTGTATACAGGGGGTTTGAACACTGAAGCTTTCTTT. Protein sequence: CASSLYTGGLNTEAFF.

The gene calls are TRBV7-7 and TRBJ2-1; D is unclear. Trimming pared 1 base from V and 0 bases from J, leaving 7 bases between. The germline V gene encodes CDR1 SSHAT and CDR2 FNYEAQ (reference sequence). CDR3 length: 15 amino acids. The DNA for the CDR3 is TGTGCCAGCAGCTTAGACATGAGCTCCTACAATGAGCAGTTCTTC. Encoded protein: CASSLDMSSYNEQFF.

The CDR3 is CASSVAPIISYNEQFF. The CDR3 bases are TGTGCCAGCAGCGTAGCTCCGATTATCTCCTACAATGAGCAGTTCTTC. The chain links TRBV9 to TRBJ2-1; D remains unclear. V lost 0 bases and J 0 bases, leaving 10 bases between the germline ends. This CDR3 is 16 amino acids long. The germline V gene has CDR1 SGDLS and CDR2 YYNGEE.